The 27 T cell receptor beta chains in this list originate from one sample, sequenced in a study of PD-L1 blockade in urothelial cancer. Clones were read by immunoSEQ multiplex PCR, and TCRdb kept only the in-frame ones, dropping some. Counted here are about 95,000 clones, roughly 84% occurring once; the ten biggest clones make up roughly 2%. Time point given: pretreatment peripheral blood. The input for sequencing was PBMCs, taken around atezolizumab (anti-PD-L1) treatment. The receptors were gathered from a man aged 55 to 70 with urothelial cancer.

The chain couples TRBV30 to TRBJ1-3, with a possible D match to TRBD1 (6 bases). This CDR3 region has 15 residues. Between the trimmed V and J ends, which lost 2 bases and 4 bases, there was a span of 15 bases. The germline CDR1 and CDR2 sequences are GTSNPN and SVGIG (reference sequence). The CDR3 coding sequence is TGTGCCTGGAGTTCCATCCAGGGGTACGGAAACACCATATATTTT. It codes for CAWSSIQGYGNTIYF.

V and J are TRBV7-2 and TRBJ1-1; D is ambiguous. From germline, CDR1 is SGHTA and CDR2 FQGNSA. CDR3 length: 14 residues. Deletions cut 2 bases from V and 4 bases from J, with 11 bases between. The CDR3 DNA follows: TGTGCCAGCAGCTTAAACCTGGCGGCCACTGAAGCTTTCTTT. Protein product: CASSLNLAATEAFF.

The chain uses TRBV5-1 and TRBJ2-2; 12 bases align to TRBD2. CDR1 SGHRS and CDR2 YFSETQ come from the germline V gene. The V and J ends lost 4 bases and 6 bases, in that order; junction bases with no gene match: 4. There are 15 residues in the CDR3. CDR3 DNA: TGCGCCAGCAGCCCGACTAGCGGGAGTTCCGGGGAGCTGTTTTTT. This encodes CASSPTSGSSGELFF.

The chain is built from TRBV29-1 and TRBJ2-1; D gene ambiguous. The germline V gene has CDR1 SQVTM and CDR2 ANQGSEA. This CDR3 has 14 residues. Trimming cost V 4 bases and J 0 bases, with 10 bases left between them. This chain's CDR3 is CSVARSSSYNEQFF. CDR3 sequence (DNA): TGCAGCGTTGCCAGATCCAGCTCCTACAATGAGCAGTTCTTC.

The rearrangement joins TRBV4-3 to TRBJ2-3; D is possibly TRBD2 (6 bases). Germline assignment: CDR1 LGHNA and CDR2 YSLEER. The CDR3 contains 13 residues. Trimming shortened V by 4 bases and J by 2 bases, and 7 bases separated the two germline ends. The CDR3 coding sequence is TGCGCCAGCAGCCGGGACTCCACAGATACGCAGTATTTT. Translated, it gives CASSRDSTDTQYF.

This chain joins TRBV7-2 and TRBJ1-1; 7 bases are a match to TRBD1. In germline, CDR1 is SGHTA, CDR2 FQGNSA. J was trimmed by 4 bases and V by 5 bases; bases with no gene match: 7. This CDR3 is built from 14 residues. CDR3: CASSHTTGSTEAFF. Here the CDR3 DNA reads TGTGCCAGCAGCCACACGACAGGGAGCACTGAAGCTTTCTTT.

The chain employs TRBV7-8 and TRBJ2-6; a possible D gene is TRBD2 (6 bases). This CDR3 is built from 17 residues. Trimming shortened V by 4 bases and J by 0 bases, and 13 bases separated the two germline ends. Germline V gives CDR1 SGHVS, CDR2 FQNEAQ. CDR3 DNA: TGTGCCAGCAGCTCGCAGCGGGTTAGCTCTGGGGCCAACGTCCTGACTTTC. Translation: CASSSQRVSSGANVLTF.

V is TRBV29-1 and J is TRBJ2-5, with D possibly TRBD2 on 6 matching bases. Germline V gene lookup returns CDR1 SQVTM and CDR2 ANQGSEA. There are 12 residues in the CDR3. The V gene lost 4 bases and the J gene lost 2 bases, with 8 bases spanning the gap. The CDR3 DNA is TGCAGCGTTGGGCGGGATCAAGAGACCCAGTACTTC. Amino acids: CSVGRDQETQYF.

This chain connects TRBV15 to TRBJ1-4, with D hard to call. CDR3 length equals 14 residues. V was pared by 0 bases and J by 8 bases, with 10 bases between. Germline values: CDR1 LNHNV, CDR2 YYDKDF (reference sequence). The CDR3 DNA is TGTGCCACCAGCAGAGATCCGCAGACAGAAAAACTGTTTTTT. Protein: CATSRDPQTEKLFF.

The chain carries TRBV5-1 and TRBJ2-1; TRBD2 matches at 11 bases. V gave up 4 bases and J gave up 5 bases; unmatched junction bases: 5. Germline loops: CDR1 SGHRS, CDR2 YFSETQ. This CDR3 has 15 residues. CDR3 in DNA: TGCGCCAGCAGCACCACTAGCGGGAGAGACAATGAGCAGTTCTTC. Translation gives CASSTTSGRDNEQFF.

In this sample, this clone turned up a few times. The V gene is TRBV6-5, the J gene TRBJ2-7, with D possibly matching TRBD1 (6 bases). This CDR3 region has 13 residues. Trimming cost V 10 bases and J 5 bases, with 18 bases left between them. Per germline, CDR1 MNHEY and CDR2 SVGAGI. DNA for the CDR3: TGTGCCACCACCACAGGGAACACCCACGAGCAGTACTTC. The encoded protein is CATTTGNTHEQYF.

This chain links TRBV9 with TRBJ1-1; 7 positions agree with TRBD1. Trimming removed 0 bases from V and 11 bases from J; junction bases left unmatched: 7. CDR1 and CDR2 (germline): SGDLS, YYNGEE. CDR3 length: 13 residues. This chain's CDR3 is CASSVEETGRAFF. The CDR3 nucleotides are TGTGCCAGCAGCGTAGAAGAGACAGGGAGGGCTTTCTTT.

The V call is TRBV7-8, the J call TRBJ1-5, with 7 bases that match TRBD1. The CDR3 consists of 15 residues. The ends lost 4 bases at V and 4 bases at J; junction bases unmatched: 7. Germline V CDR1 and CDR2: SGHVS, FQNEAQ. CDR3 protein: CASSSGQDSNQPQHF. As DNA, the CDR3 is TGTGCCAGCAGCTCTGGACAGGACAGTAATCAGCCCCAGCATTTT.

V and J are TRBV2 and TRBJ2-7; 7 bases match TRBD2. CDR3 length: 14 amino acids. Germline CDR1 is SNHLY and CDR2 is FYNNEI. Trimming cost V 6 bases and J 7 bases; bases outside gene matches: 12. The CDR3 spells CASSTGGGTLEQYF. DNA for the CDR3: TGTGCCAGCAGCACCGGGGGAGGGACTTTGGAGCAGTACTTC.

J is TRBJ2-7 and V is TRBV19; 11 nucleotides agree with TRBD2. CDR3 size: 16 residues. V trimming: 5 bases; J trimming: 3 bases; junction bases outside the gene matches: 9. Germline V gives CDR1 LNHDA, CDR2 SQIVND (reference sequence). The CDR3 loop reads CASSSPGTSGLYEQYF. For the CDR3, the DNA is TGTGCCAGTAGTTCCCCAGGGACTAGCGGCCTCTACGAGCAGTACTTC.

The chain employs TRBV28 and TRBJ2-1, with 10 bases lining up with TRBD1. This CDR3 contains 14 residues. From germline, CDR1 is MDHEN and CDR2 SYDVKM. J gave up 15 bases and V 1 base, and 9 bases lay outside the gene matches. CDR3 in DNA: TGTGCCAGCAGTTTATCCGCCCCAGGACAGGGGGGGTTCTTC. Protein sequence: CASSLSAPGQGGFF.

This chain links TRBV4-1 with TRBJ1-1; 9 nucleotides agree with TRBD1. This CDR3 spans 18 amino acids. The germline CDR1 and CDR2 sequences are MGHRA and YSYEKL. Germline trimming cut 0 bases from V and 5 bases from J; bases unmatched to any gene: 13. For the CDR3, the DNA is TGCGCCAGCAGCCAAGATCGAGGACAGGGGAGGTGGTGGACTGAAGCTTTCTTT. This translates into CASSQDRGQGRWWTEAFF.

The CDR3 spells CASSTRTGALYGYTF. CDR3 in DNA: TGTGCCAGCAGCACTCGGACAGGGGCACTTTATGGCTACACCTTC. The genes are TRBV9 and TRBJ1-2; 9 nucleotides align to TRBD1. Germline V CDR1 and CDR2: SGDLS, YYNGEE. The V segment lost 4 bases and the J segment 5 bases; nucleotides outside the gene matches: 9. This CDR3 region has 15 residues.

V and J are TRBV11-2 and TRBJ2-7; D is uncertain. Trimming cost V 3 bases and J 4 bases, with 4 bases left between them. The length of the CDR3 is 11 residues. CDR1 and CDR2 (germline): SGHAT, FQNNGV. CDR3 region: CASSFTYEQYF. CDR3 DNA: TGTGCCAGCAGCTTTACTTACGAGCAGTACTTC.

The gene calls are TRBV18 and TRBJ1-1, with a weak D call TRBD1 (5 bases). This CDR3 comprises 14 residues. The V end lost 1 base, the J end lost 1 base, and 7 bases lay between the germline ends. Germline assignment: CDR1 KGHSH and CDR2 LQKENI. The CDR3 DNA sequence: TGTGCCAGCTCACCACAACAGGAGAACACTGAAGCTTTCTTT. Translated: CASSPQQENTEAFF.

The rearrangement uses TRBV10-3 and TRBJ2-1; TRBD2 is a possible D gene (7 bases). CDR3 length: 18 residues. V was shortened by 3 bases and J by 9 bases, with 27 bases between the two germline ends. Germline CDR1 reads ENHRY; CDR2 reads SYGVKD. The CDR3 nucleotides are TGTGCCATCAGTGAATCCCCACACTATGGGGGGGGGCAGAGTGAGCAGTTCTTC. As protein: CAISESPHYGGGQSEQFF.

The chain couples TRBV9 to TRBJ2-7; 8 bases match TRBD1. Germline V gene lookup returns CDR1 SGDLS and CDR2 YYNGEE. V lost 3 bases to trimming and J lost 4 bases; unmatched junction nucleotides: 12. CDR3 length: 16 amino acids. CDR3 sequence: CASSEGPDRAPYEQYF. The DNA for the CDR3 is TGTGCCAGCAGCGAGGGTCCGGACAGGGCCCCGTACGAGCAGTACTTC.

The chain recombines TRBV28 with TRBJ2-7; the match to TRBD2 covers 9 bases. Germline lookup yields CDR1 MDHEN and CDR2 SYDVKM. The CDR3 spans 15 residues. V shed 8 bases and J 3 bases; nucleotides not matched to a gene: 11. Written as DNA, the CDR3 is TGTGCCAGCCGGGGACTAGCCAAAGGAGGCTACGAGCAGTACTTC. As protein: CASRGLAKGGYEQYF.

This chain connects TRBV7-9 to TRBJ1-4, with 7 positions matching TRBD1. V gave up 5 bases and J gave up 6 bases; unmatched junction bases: 6. Germline assignment: CDR1 SEHNR and CDR2 FQNEAQ (reference sequence). The CDR3 has 14 residues. The chain's CDR3 is CASSVGTEDEKLFF. The CDR3, as DNA: TGTGCCAGCAGCGTAGGGACAGAGGATGAAAAACTGTTTTTT.

This clone came up once. The chain is built from TRBV9 and TRBJ1-5; 8 nucleotides match TRBD1. Germline CDR1 and CDR2: SGDLS and YYNGEE. CDR3 length: 13 amino acids. V lost 2 bases to trimming and J lost 5 bases; unmatched junction nucleotides: 0. In DNA, the CDR3 is TGTGCCAGCAGCGTGGACAGGGATCAGCCCCAGCATTTT. Protein product: CASSVDRDQPQHF.

The rearrangement uses TRBV6-6 and TRBJ2-2, with a possible D match to TRBD1 (6 bases). The CDR3 has 16 amino acids. Trimming took off 2 bases at V and 2 bases at J, with 12 bases between the two ends. CDR1 is MNHNY and CDR2 is SVGAGI in the germline V gene (reference sequence). CDR3 amino acids: CASSYMGTTNTGELFF. The CDR3 DNA is TGTGCCAGCAGTTACATGGGGACAACTAACACCGGGGAGCTGTTTTTT.

This clone was counted a few times. The J gene is TRBJ1-6, the V gene TRBV4-1, with 8 nucleotides matching TRBD1. This CDR3 is 15 amino acids long. Germline V gene data show CDR1 as MGHRA and CDR2 as YSYEKL. The ends lost 3 bases at V and 7 bases at J; junction bases unmatched: 5. CDR3 nucleotides: TGCGCCAGCAGCCAGTCGGGACAGGCCAATTCACCCCTCCACTTT. It specifies CASSQSGQANSPLHF.